This T cell receptor (beta chain) was sequenced for a study of T cell repertoires in cytomegalovirus infection. Across the study: Public signatures in TCR beta pointed to CMV infection and matching HLA type.

Study observations and caveats: CMV carriers having the relevant HLA were flagged by cumulative public TCR beta family frequency. Dominating the ex vivo response were HLA-C-restricted CMV-specific TCR beta clonotypes.

Only a few counts were recorded for this clonotype. Its cognate antigen is unknown. TCRdb re-analysed the reads in MiXCR, keeping a single row per CDR3 protein. The sample consists of about a million distinct CDR3 sequences, around 30% of them appearing once. Per germline, CDR1 LGHNA and CDR2 YNFKEQ. Trimming took 4 bases from V and 6 from J; bases not matched to a gene: 11. The CDR3 spans 17 residues. This sequence joins TRBV4-2 and TRBJ1-6; 8 bases fit TRBD1. The sample here was cultured CD8+ T cells from PBMCs, taken from culture after CMV antigen stimulation. This TCR was recovered from a human donor in good health (CMV status not recorded). Some clones in this sample may be carry-over from other donors' samples. The CDR3 nucleotides read TGTGCCAGCAGCCCCATCGGGACAGGCCCGGCTAATTCACCCCTCCACTTT. Its protein is CASSPIGTGPANSPLHF.